The 30 T cell receptor beta chains listed next were all sequenced from one sample in a study of OX40 agonist ivuxolimab in advanced cancers. Libraries were prepared by immunoSEQ multiplex PCR; TCRdb keeps only in-frame clonotypes and omits some of them. Among 85,000 to 130,000 clones listed, 75% to 95% were seen once. This specimen consisted of CD4+ or CD8+ T cells sorted from blood, obtained in a trial of the OX40 agonist ivuxolimab. The source of these receptors is an adult with an advanced solid tumor such as melanoma, head and neck, liver or kidney cancer.

The rearrangement uses TRBV7-2 and TRBJ2-5; TRBD1 matches 10 bases. Looked up from germline, CDR1 is SGHTA and CDR2 is FQGNSA. The J segment lost 4 bases and the V segment lost 6 bases, leaving 5 bases of the junction unmatched. This CDR3 has 14 residues. CDR3 nucleotides: TGTGCCAGCAGACCTGACAGGGGGCGAGAGACCCAGTACTTC. The encoded protein is CASRPDRGRETQYF.

The chain recombines TRBV10-3 with TRBJ1-1; no clear D. V gave up 2 bases and J gave up 1 base, with 5 bases separating them. The CDR3 extends over 13 amino acids. Germline CDR1 and CDR2: ENHRY and SYGVKD. The CDR3 loop reads CAISEGENTEAFF. DNA of the CDR3: TGTGCCATCAGTGAGGGGGAGAACACTGAAGCTTTCTTT.

About this clone: The identical CDR3 is also encoded by other nucleotide sequences in the sample. The rearrangement uses TRBV12-5 and TRBJ2-3; no reliable D call. V gave up 3 bases and J gave up 2 bases, with 12 bases separating them. This CDR3 is 15 amino acids long. In germline, CDR1 is LGHNT, CDR2 FRNRAP. CDR3 loop: CASGFDGSSTDTQYF. CDR3 coding DNA: TGTGCTAGTGGTTTCGACGGGTCCTCCACAGATACGCAGTATTTT.

V gene TRBV18 combines with J gene TRBJ2-1; no clear D. The CDR3 loop spans 15 amino acids. CDR1 and CDR2 from the germline V gene are KGHSH and LQKENI. V dropped 0 bases and J dropped 0 bases, with 6 bases sitting between them. The CDR3 sequence is CASSPPVSSYNEQFF. The CDR3 bases are TGTGCCAGCTCACCACCCGTGAGCTCCTACAATGAGCAGTTCTTC.

This clone was observed a single time. The V gene is TRBV11-2, the J gene TRBJ2-1; 8 positions match TRBD2. In germline, CDR1 is SGHAT, CDR2 FQNNGV. This CDR3 region has 16 residues. The V gene end was trimmed by 1 base and the J gene end by 2 bases; junction bases not matched to a gene: 4. The CDR3 is CASSLAGGLTYNEQFF. CDR3 DNA sequence: TGTGCCAGCAGCTTAGCGGGGGGGCTAACCTACAATGAGCAGTTCTTC.

This clone was observed a handful of times. This chain uses TRBV27 with TRBJ1-3; 8 bases are shared with TRBD1. The CDR3 length is 18 residues. V lost 6 bases, J lost 0 bases, and 13 bases stayed unmatched. Germline CDR1 is MNHEY and CDR2 is SMNVEV (reference sequence). The CDR3 coding sequence is TGTGCCAGCAGCCTCGCTCCCGGGACAGGAAGCTCTGGAAACACCATATATTTT. Encoded protein: CASSLAPGTGSSGNTIYF.

The chain combines TRBV2 with TRBJ2-6, with TRBD2 matching 10 bases. Germline V lookup: CDR1 SNHLY, CDR2 FYNNEI. After removal of 5 bases from V and 1 base from J, the junction contained 5 bases not matched to a gene. The CDR3 extends over 17 amino acids. CDR3 residues: CASSLAGGASGANVLTF. The CDR3 region has the DNA TGTGCCAGCAGTTTAGCGGGGGGCGCGTCTGGGGCCAACGTCCTGACTTTC.

The rearrangement joins TRBV10-3 to TRBJ1-3; no reliable D call. The CDR3 is 15 residues long. Looked up from germline, CDR1 is ENHRY and CDR2 is SYGVKD. Trimming shortened V by 4 bases and J by 0 bases, and 10 bases separated the two germline ends. Written as DNA, the CDR3 is TGTGCCATCAGTGCAGGCGGTAGCTCTGGAAACACCATATATTTT. This sequence encodes CAISAGGSSGNTIYF.

J is TRBJ1-1 and V is TRBV6-6; the D gene is possibly TRBD1 (6 bases). Germline CDR1 MNHNY, CDR2 SVGAGI (reference sequence). CDR3 length equals 14 residues. V was clipped by 2 bases and J by 7 bases, with 14 bases between them. The CDR3 bases are TGTGCCAGCAGTTACGATGCAGGGGCATTTGAAGCTTTCTTT. Protein sequence: CASSYDAGAFEAFF.

V is TRBV4-3 and J is TRBJ2-7, with TRBD1 matching 8 bases. Germline CDR1 LGHNA, CDR2 YSLEER. Losses at the gene ends were 1 base for V and 4 bases for J; bases not matched to a gene: 6. This CDR3 contains 15 residues. CDR3 sequence reads: CASSQGRGQAYEQYF. CDR3 DNA sequence: TGCGCCAGCAGCCAAGGCCGGGGACAGGCATACGAGCAGTACTTC.

The genes are TRBV12-1 and TRBJ2-1; the table names TRBD1, a call not compared with the DNA. TRBV12-1 is assigned pseudogene status. The CDR3 consists of 17 residues. CDR3 DNA sequence: TGTGCCAGCAGCTACGACAGGGGAGCGAGCTCCTACAATGAGCAGTTCTTC. Amino acids: CASSYDRGASSYNEQFF.

This chain joins TRBV11-2 and TRBJ1-4; unclear D gene. Germline values: CDR1 SGHAT, CDR2 FQNNGV. Deletions cut 1 base from V and 8 bases from J, with 14 bases between. The CDR3 sequence is 15 residues long. DNA of the CDR3: TGTGCCAGCAGCTTAGGGGCCCTGGGCCTGGAAAAACTGTTTTTT. Translation gives CASSLGALGLEKLFF.

This chain links TRBV9 with TRBJ2-7; D unclear. Looked up from germline, CDR1 is SGDLS and CDR2 is YYNGEE. This CDR3 contains 14 residues. Trimming stripped 0 bases from V and 2 bases from J, with 9 bases between. CDR3 residues: CASSVVDGTYEQYF. The CDR3 bases are TGTGCCAGCAGCGTAGTGGACGGTACCTACGAGCAGTACTTC. Combining the CDR3 with reference TRBV9 and TRBJ2-7 gives the whole variable domain DSGVTQTPKHLITATGQRVTLRCSPRSGDLSVYWYQQSLDQGLQFLIQYYNGEERAKGNILERFSAQQFPDLHSELNLSSLELGDSALYFCASSVVDGTYEQYFGPGTRLTVT.

The chain joins TRBV7-9 to TRBJ1-3; D is undetermined. The germline CDR1 and CDR2 sequences are SEHNR and FQNEAQ (reference sequence). The CDR3 runs 14 residues. The germline V and J ends were trimmed by 1 base and 2 bases, with 6 bases remaining between them. The CDR3 here is CASSLVSTGNTIYF. The CDR3 DNA follows: TGTGCCAGCAGCTTAGTGTCTACTGGAAACACCATATATTTT.

The chain links TRBV6-4 to TRBJ2-7; D not resolved. The CDR3 extends over 14 amino acids. V lost 2 bases to trimming and J lost 2 bases, with 10 bases between them. Germline CDR1 reads MRHNA; CDR2 reads SNTAGT. The CDR3 region is CASSDRRPAYEQYF. The CDR3 bases are TGTGCCAGCAGTGACAGGCGGCCAGCCTACGAGCAGTACTTC.

The DNA for the CDR3 is TGTGCCAGCAGCCCAGGCGGGGGAAATCAGCCCCAGCATTTT. Its translation: CASSPGGGNQPQHF. The V and J genes are TRBV7-9 and TRBJ1-5; D may be TRBD1 (5 bases). Trimming removed 5 bases from V and 4 bases from J, with 12 bases in between. Germline V gene lookup returns CDR1 SEHNR and CDR2 FQNEAQ (reference sequence). The length of the CDR3 is 14 residues.

The chain uses TRBV5-1 and TRBJ2-7, with 7 bases that match TRBD1. The germline V gene has CDR1 SGHRS and CDR2 YFSETQ. The CDR3 has 14 residues. J was trimmed by 5 bases and V by 7 bases; bases with no gene match: 12. CDR3 bases: TGCGCCAGCCGCCCCGCGACAGGGTCTGACGAGCAGTACTTC. It encodes CASRPATGSDEQYF.

The chain combines TRBV6-1 with TRBJ1-2; no reliable D call. The V gene's germline CDR1 is MNHNS and CDR2 SASEGT. The V and J ends lost 5 bases and 4 bases respectively, with 5 bases between them. The CDR3 contains 11 residues. CDR3 nucleotide sequence: TGTGCCAGCAGTTCGGGCTATGGCTACACCTTC. Amino acid sequence: CASSSGYGYTF.

The chain employs TRBV7-2 and TRBJ1-2; 7 bases are a match to TRBD1. Germline CDR1 and CDR2: SGHTA and FQGNSA. Trimming cost V 5 bases and J 5 bases; bases outside gene matches: 11. The CDR3 contains 15 residues. The CDR3, as DNA: TGTGCCAGCAGCCCAACAGGGGTGGAATTTTATGGCTACACCTTC. It yields the protein CASSPTGVEFYGYTF.

The chain has TRBV6-5 and TRBJ1-4; a weak D match, TRBD1 (6 bases). V was shortened by 6 bases and J by 5 bases, with 7 bases between the two germline ends. The CDR3 covers 12 residues. The V gene's germline CDR1 is MNHEY and CDR2 SVGAGI. The CDR3, as DNA: TGTGCCAGCAGACAGGGAAATGAAAAACTGTTTTTT. This gives the protein CASRQGNEKLFF.

This chain uses TRBV5-4 with TRBJ1-3; TRBD1 is a possible D gene (6 bases). With 3 bases removed from V and 6 bases from J, the gap between germline ends came to 16 bases. The CDR3 is 15 amino acids. Germline V gene data show CDR1 as SGHNT and CDR2 as YYREEE (reference sequence). In DNA form, the CDR3 reads TGTGCCAGCAGCTGGGGCGGGGGGCTGAAAAACACCATATATTTT. Translation: CASSWGGGLKNTIYF.

This clone was seen once. The chain links TRBV7-3 to TRBJ1-3, with 7 bases matching TRBD1. The CDR3 extends over 14 amino acids. The germline CDR1 and CDR2 sequences are SGHTA and FQGTGA. V lost 5 bases, J lost 2 bases, and 3 bases stayed unmatched. The CDR3 region has the DNA TGTGCCAGCAGCCCAGGGGGGGCTGGAAACACCATATATTTT. It translates to CASSPGGAGNTIYF.

The V gene is TRBV30, the J gene TRBJ2-6; D gene uncertain. In germline, CDR1 is GTSNPN, CDR2 SVGIG (reference sequence). V lost 3 bases to trimming and J lost 1 base, with 13 bases between them. The CDR3 is 16 amino acids. The CDR3 loop is CAWSPIGRSGANVLTF. Written as DNA, the CDR3 is TGTGCCTGGAGCCCCATCGGCAGGTCTGGGGCCAACGTCCTGACTTTC. Together with reference TRBV30 and TRBJ2-6, the CDR3 gives the full variable domain: SQTIHQWPATLVQPVGSPLSLECTVEGTSNPNLYWYRQAAGRGLQLLFYSVGIGQISSEVPQNLSASRPQDRQFILSSKKLLLSDSGFYLCAWSPIGRSGANVLTFGAGSRLTVL.

The chain recombines TRBV7-6 with TRBJ1-2; 8 bases are shared with TRBD1. V lost 1 base to trimming and J lost 4 bases; unmatched junction nucleotides: 5. Germline values: CDR1 SGHVS, CDR2 FNYEAQ. This CDR3 spans 15 amino acids. In DNA form, the CDR3 reads TGTGCCAGCAGCTTAGTAGGGACAGGAATCTATGGCTACACCTTC. This gives the protein CASSLVGTGIYGYTF.

J is TRBJ1-5 and V is TRBV2, with D possibly TRBD1 on 5 matching bases. Per germline, CDR1 SNHLY and CDR2 FYNNEI. The length of the CDR3 is 16 residues. The V gene lost 1 base and the J gene lost 2 bases, with 12 bases spanning the gap. CDR3 coding DNA: TGTGCCAGCAGTGAAGTTGAGTGGGGCGGCAATCAGCCCCAGCATTTT. Amino acids: CASSEVEWGGNQPQHF.

This chain links TRBV4-3 with TRBJ2-2, with 9 bases aligning to TRBD1. V was pared by 5 bases and J by 4 bases, with 5 bases of the junction left unmatched. Germline CDR1 LGHNA, CDR2 YSLEER. This CDR3 is 15 amino acids long. The CDR3 loop is CASSWDREGTGELFF. DNA for the CDR3: TGCGCCAGCAGCTGGGACAGGGAGGGCACCGGGGAGCTGTTTTTT.

The V gene is TRBV10-3, the J gene TRBJ2-2; D gene uncertain. Germline V lookup: CDR1 ENHRY, CDR2 SYGVKD. V was clipped by 0 bases and J by 6 bases, with 14 bases between them. The CDR3 length is 16 residues. CDR3 protein: CAISESLGRDAGELFF. CDR3 bases: TGTGCCATCAGTGAGTCTCTGGGCCGAGACGCCGGGGAGCTGTTTTTT.

This clone was picked up one time. The gene calls are TRBV6-1 and TRBJ2-3, with D possibly matching TRBD1 (5 bases). The CDR3 is made up of 15 amino acids. From germline, CDR1 is MNHNS and CDR2 SASEGT. V was shortened by 6 bases and J by 4 bases, with 17 bases between the two germline ends. The CDR3 sequence is CASRGGHPGADTQYF. The CDR3 nucleotides are TGTGCCAGCAGGGGCGGACACCCCGGTGCAGATACGCAGTATTTT.

The chain has TRBV28 and TRBJ2-3; maybe TRBD1 (6 bases). Trimming left V 6 bases short and J 2 bases short, with 15 bases between. CDR1 and CDR2 (germline): MDHEN, SYDVKM. The CDR3 consists of 15 residues. DNA for the CDR3: TGTGCCAGCAGCCTCGCCGGGACACCCACAGATACGCAGTATTTT. Protein sequence: CASSLAGTPTDTQYF.

The rearrangement uses TRBV30 and TRBJ1-6; D possibly corresponds to TRBD1 (5 bases). This CDR3 is 15 amino acids long. With 3 bases removed from V and 11 bases from J, the gap between germline ends came to 20 bases. Per germline, CDR1 GTSNPN and CDR2 SVGIG (reference sequence). The DNA for the CDR3 is TGTGCCTGGAGCCCCCCCGGTTTGTTGGGGGCACCCCTCCACTTT. It encodes CAWSPPGLLGAPLHF.